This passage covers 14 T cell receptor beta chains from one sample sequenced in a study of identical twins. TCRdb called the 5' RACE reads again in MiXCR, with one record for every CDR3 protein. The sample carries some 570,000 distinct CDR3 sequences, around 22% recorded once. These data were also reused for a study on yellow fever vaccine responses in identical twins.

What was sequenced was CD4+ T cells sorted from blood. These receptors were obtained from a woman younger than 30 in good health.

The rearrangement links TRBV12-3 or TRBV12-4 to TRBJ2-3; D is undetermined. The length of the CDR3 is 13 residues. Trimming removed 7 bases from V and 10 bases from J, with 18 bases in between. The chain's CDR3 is CASMVEAPFPQYF. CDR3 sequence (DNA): TGTGCCAGCATGGTAGAAGCCCCCTTTCCGCAGTATTTT.

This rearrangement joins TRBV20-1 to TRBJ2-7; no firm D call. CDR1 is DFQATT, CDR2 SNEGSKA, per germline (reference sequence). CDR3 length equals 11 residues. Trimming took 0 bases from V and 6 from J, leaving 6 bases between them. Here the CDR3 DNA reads TGCAGTGCTAGAGATGGGGTCGAGCAGTACGTC. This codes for CSARDGVEQYV.

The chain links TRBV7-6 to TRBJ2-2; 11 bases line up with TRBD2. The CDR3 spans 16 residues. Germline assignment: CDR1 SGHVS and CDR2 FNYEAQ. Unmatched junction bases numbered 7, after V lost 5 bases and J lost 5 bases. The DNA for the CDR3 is TGTGCCAGCAGCACGACTAGCGGGGCCCAGACCGGGGAGCTGTTTTTT. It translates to CASSTTSGAQTGELFF.

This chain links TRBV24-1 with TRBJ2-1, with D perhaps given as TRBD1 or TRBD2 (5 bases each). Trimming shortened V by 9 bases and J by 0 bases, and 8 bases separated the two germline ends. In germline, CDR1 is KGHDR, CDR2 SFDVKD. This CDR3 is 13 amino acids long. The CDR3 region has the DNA TGTGCCACCTCCGGGACCTCCTACAATGAGCAGTTCTTC. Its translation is CATSGTSYNEQFF.

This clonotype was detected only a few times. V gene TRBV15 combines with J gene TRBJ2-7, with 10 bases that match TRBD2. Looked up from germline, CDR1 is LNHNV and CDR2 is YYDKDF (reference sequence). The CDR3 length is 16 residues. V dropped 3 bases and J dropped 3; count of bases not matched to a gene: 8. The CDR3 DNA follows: TGTGCCACCAGCAGGGAAAAGCGGGAGGGCCGCTACGAGCAGTACTTC. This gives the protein CATSREKREGRYEQYF.

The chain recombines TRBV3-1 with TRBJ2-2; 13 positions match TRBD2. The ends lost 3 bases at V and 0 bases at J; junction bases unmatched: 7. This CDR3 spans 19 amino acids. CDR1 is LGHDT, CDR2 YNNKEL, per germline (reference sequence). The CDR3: CASSQNGLAGASNTGELFF. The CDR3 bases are TGTGCCAGCAGCCAGAACGGACTAGCGGGGGCCTCGAACACCGGGGAGCTGTTTTTT.

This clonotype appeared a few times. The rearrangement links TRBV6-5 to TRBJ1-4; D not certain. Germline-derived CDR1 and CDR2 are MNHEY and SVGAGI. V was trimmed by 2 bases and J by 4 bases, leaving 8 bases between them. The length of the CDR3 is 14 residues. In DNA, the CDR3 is TGTGCCAGCAGTTACGGGCAGAGTAATGAAAAACTGTTTTTT. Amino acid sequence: CASSYGQSNEKLFF.

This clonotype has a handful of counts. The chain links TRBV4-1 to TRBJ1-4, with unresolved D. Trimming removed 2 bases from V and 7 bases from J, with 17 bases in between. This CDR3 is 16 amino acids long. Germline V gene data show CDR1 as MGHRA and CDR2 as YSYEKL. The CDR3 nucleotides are TGCGCCAGCAGCCAAAGTCTAACTTTGTTGGGTGAAAAACTGTTTTTT. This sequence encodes CASSQSLTLLGEKLFF.

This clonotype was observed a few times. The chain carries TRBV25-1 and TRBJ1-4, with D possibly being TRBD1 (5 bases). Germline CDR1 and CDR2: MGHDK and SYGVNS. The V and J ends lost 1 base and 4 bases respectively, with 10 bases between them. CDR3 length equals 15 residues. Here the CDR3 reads CASSEWRGVNEKLFF. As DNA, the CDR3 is TGTGCCAGCAGTGAATGGCGGGGGGTTAATGAAAAACTGTTTTTT.

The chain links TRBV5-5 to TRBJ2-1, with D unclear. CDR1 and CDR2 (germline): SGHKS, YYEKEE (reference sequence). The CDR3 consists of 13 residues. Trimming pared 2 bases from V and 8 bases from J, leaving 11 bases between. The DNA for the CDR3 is TGTGCCAGCAGCTTCGGAGTAATGGATGAGCAGTTCTTC. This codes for CASSFGVMDEQFF.

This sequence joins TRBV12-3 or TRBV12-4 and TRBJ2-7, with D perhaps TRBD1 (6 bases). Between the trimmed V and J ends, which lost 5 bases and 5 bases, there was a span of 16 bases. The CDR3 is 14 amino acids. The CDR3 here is CASSPRTDSNEQYF. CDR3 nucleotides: TGTGCCAGCAGTCCGCGGACAGACTCAAACGAGCAGTACTTC.

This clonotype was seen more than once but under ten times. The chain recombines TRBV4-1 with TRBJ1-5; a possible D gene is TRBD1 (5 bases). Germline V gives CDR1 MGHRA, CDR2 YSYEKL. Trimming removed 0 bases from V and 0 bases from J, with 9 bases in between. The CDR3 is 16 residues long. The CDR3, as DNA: TGCGCCAGCAGCCAAGAAGCGACAGATAGCAATCAGCCCCAGCATTTT. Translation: CASSQEATDSNQPQHF.

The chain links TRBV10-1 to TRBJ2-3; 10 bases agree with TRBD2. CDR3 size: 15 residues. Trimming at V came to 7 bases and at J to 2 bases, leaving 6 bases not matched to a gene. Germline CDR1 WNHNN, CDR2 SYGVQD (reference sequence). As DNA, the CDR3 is TGCGCCAGCACCCCTAGCGGGAGTCTCACAGATACGCAGTATTTT. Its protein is CASTPSGSLTDTQYF.

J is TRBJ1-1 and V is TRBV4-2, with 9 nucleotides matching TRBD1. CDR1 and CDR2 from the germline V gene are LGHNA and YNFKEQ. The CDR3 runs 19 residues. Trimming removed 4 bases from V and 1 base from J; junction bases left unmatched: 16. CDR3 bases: TGTGCCAGCAGCCCAAGCCCACAGGGGGCCAGAGTTGGGAACACTGAAGCTTTCTTT. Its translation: CASSPSPQGARVGNTEAFF.